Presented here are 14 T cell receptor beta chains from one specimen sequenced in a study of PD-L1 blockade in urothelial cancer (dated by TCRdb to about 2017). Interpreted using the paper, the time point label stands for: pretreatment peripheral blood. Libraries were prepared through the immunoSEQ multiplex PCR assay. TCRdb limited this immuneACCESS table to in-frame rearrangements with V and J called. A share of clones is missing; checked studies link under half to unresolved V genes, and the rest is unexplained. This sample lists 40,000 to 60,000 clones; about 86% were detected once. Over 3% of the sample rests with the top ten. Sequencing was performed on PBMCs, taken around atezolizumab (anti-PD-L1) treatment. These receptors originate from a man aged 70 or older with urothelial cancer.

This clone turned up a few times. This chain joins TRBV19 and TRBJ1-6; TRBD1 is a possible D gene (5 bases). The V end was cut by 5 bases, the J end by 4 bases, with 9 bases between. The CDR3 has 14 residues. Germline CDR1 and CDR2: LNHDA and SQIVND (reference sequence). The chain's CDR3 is CASSAQGYNSPLHF. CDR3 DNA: TGTGCCAGTAGTGCCCAGGGTTATAATTCACCCCTCCACTTT.

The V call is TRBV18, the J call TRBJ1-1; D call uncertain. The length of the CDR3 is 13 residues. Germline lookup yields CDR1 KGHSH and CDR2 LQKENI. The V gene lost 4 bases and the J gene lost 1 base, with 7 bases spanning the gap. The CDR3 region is CASSHSWNTEAFF. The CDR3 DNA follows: TGTGCCAGCTCACACTCATGGAACACTGAAGCTTTCTTT.

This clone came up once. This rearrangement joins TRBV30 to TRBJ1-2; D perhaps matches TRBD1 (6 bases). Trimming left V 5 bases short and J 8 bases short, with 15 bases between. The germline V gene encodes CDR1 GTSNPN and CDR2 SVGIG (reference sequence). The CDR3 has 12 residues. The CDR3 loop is CAWGRGAHGYTF. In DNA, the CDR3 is TGTGCCTGGGGTCGGGGGGCGCACGGCTACACCTTC.

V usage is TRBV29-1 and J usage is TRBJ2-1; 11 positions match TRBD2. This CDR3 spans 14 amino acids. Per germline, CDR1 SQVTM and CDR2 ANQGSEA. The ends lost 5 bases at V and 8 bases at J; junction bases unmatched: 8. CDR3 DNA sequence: TGCAGCGTTTCCACCGGGACTAGCGGCCATGAGCAGTTCTTC. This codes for CSVSTGTSGHEQFF.

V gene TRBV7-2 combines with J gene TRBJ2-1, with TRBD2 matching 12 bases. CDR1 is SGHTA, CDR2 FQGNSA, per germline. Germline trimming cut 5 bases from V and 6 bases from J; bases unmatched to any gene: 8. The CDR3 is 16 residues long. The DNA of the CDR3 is TGTGCCAGCAGCCCGGTACTAGCGGGAGGAGGCAATGAGCAGTTCTTC. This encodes CASSPVLAGGGNEQFF. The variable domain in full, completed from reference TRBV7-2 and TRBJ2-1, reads GAGVSQSPSNKVTEKGKDVELRCDPISGHTALYWYRQSLGQGLEFLIYFQGNSAPDKSGLPSDRFSAERTGGSVSTLTIQRTQQEDSAVYLCASSPVLAGGGNEQFFGPGTRLTVL.

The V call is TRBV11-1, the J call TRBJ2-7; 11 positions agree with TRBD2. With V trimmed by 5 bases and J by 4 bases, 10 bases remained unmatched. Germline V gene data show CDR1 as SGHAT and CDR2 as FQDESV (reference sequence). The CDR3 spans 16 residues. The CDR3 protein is CASSVPSGGPLYEQYF. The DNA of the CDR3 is TGTGCCAGCAGCGTTCCTAGCGGGGGGCCGCTATACGAGCAGTACTTC.

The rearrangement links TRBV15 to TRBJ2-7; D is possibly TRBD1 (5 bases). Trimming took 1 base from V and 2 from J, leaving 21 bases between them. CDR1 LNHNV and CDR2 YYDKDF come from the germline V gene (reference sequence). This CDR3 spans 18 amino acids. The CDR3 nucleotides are TGTGCCACCAGCAGAGTTTTGAACCAGGGTCTCGGGCCCTACGAGCAGTACTTC. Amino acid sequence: CATSRVLNQGLGPYEQYF. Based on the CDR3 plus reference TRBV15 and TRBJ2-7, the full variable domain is DAMVIQNPRYQVTQFGKPVTLSCSQTLNHNVMYWYQQKSSQAPKLLFHYYDKDFNNEADTPDNFQSRRPNTSFCFLDIRSPGLGDTAMYLCATSRVLNQGLGPYEQYFGPGTRLTVT.

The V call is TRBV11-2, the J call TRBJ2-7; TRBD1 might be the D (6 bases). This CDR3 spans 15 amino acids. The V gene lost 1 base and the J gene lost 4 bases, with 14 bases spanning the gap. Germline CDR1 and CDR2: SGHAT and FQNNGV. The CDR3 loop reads CASSLGPDRRYEQYF. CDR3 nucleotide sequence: TGTGCCAGCAGCTTAGGGCCCGACAGGCGGTACGAGCAGTACTTC.

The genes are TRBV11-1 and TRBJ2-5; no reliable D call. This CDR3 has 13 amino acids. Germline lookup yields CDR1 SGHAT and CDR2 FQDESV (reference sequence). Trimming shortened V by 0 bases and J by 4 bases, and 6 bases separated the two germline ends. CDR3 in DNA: TGTGCCAGCAGCTTAGCGCTCGGAGAGACCCAGTACTTC. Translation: CASSLALGETQYF.

CDR3 sequence: CSVDGSGIYNEQFF. In DNA form, the CDR3 reads TGCAGCGTTGATGGTAGCGGCATCTACAATGAGCAGTTCTTC. The rearrangement uses TRBV29-1 and TRBJ2-1; D perhaps matches TRBD2 (6 bases). Germline values: CDR1 SQVTM, CDR2 ANQGSEA. The CDR3 contains 14 residues. Trimming took 3 bases from V and 3 from J, leaving 12 bases between them.

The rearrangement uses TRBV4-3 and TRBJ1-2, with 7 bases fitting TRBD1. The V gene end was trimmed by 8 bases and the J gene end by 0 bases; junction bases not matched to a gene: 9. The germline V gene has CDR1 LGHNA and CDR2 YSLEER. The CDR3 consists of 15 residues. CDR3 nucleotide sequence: TGCGCCAGCTGGGGTCCGGGACAGTCTAACTATGGCTACACCTTC. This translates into CASWGPGQSNYGYTF.

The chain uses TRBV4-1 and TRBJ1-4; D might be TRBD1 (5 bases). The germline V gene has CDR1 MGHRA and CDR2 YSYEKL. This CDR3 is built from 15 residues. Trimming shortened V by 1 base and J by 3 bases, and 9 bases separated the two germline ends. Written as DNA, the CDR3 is TGCGCCAGCAGCCAAGTTGGGGGGGCTAATGAAAAACTGTTTTTT. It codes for CASSQVGGANEKLFF.

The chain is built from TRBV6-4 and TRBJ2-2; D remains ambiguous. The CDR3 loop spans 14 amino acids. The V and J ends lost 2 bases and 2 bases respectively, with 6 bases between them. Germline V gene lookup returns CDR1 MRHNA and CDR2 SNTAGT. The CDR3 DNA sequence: TGTGCCAGCAGTGACGAGCCCAACACCGGGGAGCTGTTTTTT. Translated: CASSDEPNTGELFF.

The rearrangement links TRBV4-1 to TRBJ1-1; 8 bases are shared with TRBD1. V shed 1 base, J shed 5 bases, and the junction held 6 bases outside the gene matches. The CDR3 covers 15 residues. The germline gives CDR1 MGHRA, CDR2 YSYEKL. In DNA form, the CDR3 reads TGCGCCAGCAGCCAAGCCGGGACAGGCCCTACTGAAGCTTTCTTT. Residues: CASSQAGTGPTEAFF.